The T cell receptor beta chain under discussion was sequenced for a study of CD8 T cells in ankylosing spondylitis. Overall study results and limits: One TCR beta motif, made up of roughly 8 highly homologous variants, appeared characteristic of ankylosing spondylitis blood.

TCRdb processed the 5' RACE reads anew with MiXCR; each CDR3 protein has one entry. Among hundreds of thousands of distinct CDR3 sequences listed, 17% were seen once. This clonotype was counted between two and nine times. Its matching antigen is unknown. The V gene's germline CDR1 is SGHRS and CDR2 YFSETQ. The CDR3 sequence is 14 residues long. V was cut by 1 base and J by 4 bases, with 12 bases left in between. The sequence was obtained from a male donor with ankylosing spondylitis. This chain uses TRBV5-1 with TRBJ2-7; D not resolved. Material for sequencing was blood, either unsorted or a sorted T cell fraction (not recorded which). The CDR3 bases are TGCGCCAGCAGCTTGTCGGAAGGTCATTACGAGCAGTACTTC. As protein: CASSLSEGHYEQYF.